In its sample, the clone carrying this T cell receptor (beta chain) was seen a few times. Its specificity is not known. No treatment of any kind had been given to any patient before thyroid surgery. The sample is drawn from a study of metastatic and nonmetastatic thyroid tumors. Study at large: For malignant and benign thyroid patients, tumor or nodule tissue and blood were the sources whose repertoires were compared. Study observations and caveats: Reportedly, malignant thyroid tumors had significantly higher TCR beta diversity than benign nodules, in blood and tumor.

The CDR3 is 12 amino acids. Per the germline V gene, CDR1 is SGHDN and CDR2 is FVKESK. Trimming at V came to 4 bases and at J to 7 bases, leaving 1 base not matched to a gene. Per the original methods: Across clinicopathological groups, CDR3 differences served as the basis for building a distant-metastasis classifier for papillary thyroid cancer. TCRdb re-called clones from the PCR reads using MiXCR. V and J calls and clone size were set by TCRdb, not the authors. The sample contains around 10,000 clones, roughly 30% of which appear only once. Material: tumor tissue. The sequence came from a female donor with papillary thyroid cancer or a benign thyroid nodule (not recorded which). Some clones in this sample may be carry-over from other donors' samples. The V gene is TRBV14, the J gene TRBJ1-2; 9 bases match TRBD1. The CDR3 DNA sequence: TGTGCCAGCAGCCGACAGGGGGTTGGCTACACCTTC. Protein product: CASSRQGVGYTF.